The 23 T cell receptor beta chains given below trace back to one sample, sequenced in a study of CD8 T cells in ankylosing spondylitis. TCRdb redid the calling of the 5' RACE reads with MiXCR, one entry per CDR3 protein. The sample carries about 39,000 distinct CDR3 sequences, 4% recorded once. Sequencing was performed on blood, either unsorted or a sorted T cell fraction (not recorded which). The receptors were gathered from a female donor with ankylosing spondylitis or in good health (not recorded which).

The chain's CDR3 is CASSAVLHSGANVLTF. The CDR3 DNA reads TGTGCCAGCAGCGCAGTCCTCCACTCTGGGGCCAACGTCCTGACTTTC. The chain has TRBV9 and TRBJ2-6; D remains unclear. The CDR3 is 16 amino acids. V lost 3 bases and J 0 bases, leaving 10 bases between the germline ends. CDR1 is SGDLS and CDR2 is YYNGEE in the germline V gene. Full variable domain (missing parts from reference TRBV9 and TRBJ2-6): DSGVTQTPKHLITATGQRVTLRCSPRSGDLSVYWYQQSLDQGLQFLIQYYNGEERAKGNILERFSAQQFPDLHSELNLSSLELGDSALYFCASSAVLHSGANVLTFGAGSRLTVL.

This clonotype was detected ten times or more. The rearrangement joins TRBV9 to TRBJ2-1, with a tentative D call TRBD1 (6 bases). This CDR3 comprises 14 residues. The germline V and J ends were trimmed by 4 bases and 6 bases, with 14 bases remaining between them. From germline, CDR1 is SGDLS and CDR2 YYNGEE. CDR3 residues: CASSFTPGVNEQFF. The CDR3 DNA follows: TGTGCCAGCAGCTTCACACCAGGGGTCAATGAGCAGTTCTTC.

This clonotype has a count of ten or more. The V call is TRBV9, the J call TRBJ1-2; possible D gene TRBD1, 6 bases. This CDR3 spans 16 amino acids. Trimming shortened V by 2 bases and J by 8 bases, and 22 bases separated the two germline ends. Looked up from germline, CDR1 is SGDLS and CDR2 is YYNGEE. The CDR3 sequence is CASSVTGQGLPRGYTF. The CDR3 bases are TGTGCCAGCAGCGTGACGGGGCAGGGGCTCCCCCGGGGCTACACCTTC.

This clonotype was seen repeatedly, ten times or more. The CDR3 is CASSARGSGSYEQYF. For the CDR3, the DNA is TGTGCCAGCAGCGCCAGGGGATCGGGATCCTACGAGCAGTACTTC. The V call is TRBV9, the J call TRBJ2-7; perhaps TRBD1 as D (6 bases). Germline CDR1 reads SGDLS; CDR2 reads YYNGEE. Trimming cost V 3 bases and J 1 base, with 14 bases left between them. The CDR3 is made up of 15 amino acids.

At least ten counts were recorded for this clonotype. V usage is TRBV9 and J usage is TRBJ1-2; D ambiguous. Germline lookup yields CDR1 SGDLS and CDR2 YYNGEE. V was trimmed by 0 bases and J by 4 bases, leaving 10 bases between them. CDR3 size: 14 residues. DNA of the CDR3: TGTGCCAGCAGCGTAGATTGGGAGGGCTATGGCTACACCTTC. This sequence encodes CASSVDWEGYGYTF.

This clonotype has ten or more counts. The chain links TRBV9 to TRBJ2-1; 10 bases are shared with TRBD2. CDR3 size: 17 residues. Germline-derived CDR1 and CDR2 are SGDLS and YYNGEE. V trimming: 0 bases; J trimming: 7 bases; junction bases outside the gene matches: 10. The CDR3 DNA reads as TGTGCCAGCAGCGTAGGGGTCAGGACTAGCGGTTGGAATGAGCAGTTCTTC. Translated: CASSVGVRTSGWNEQFF.

This clonotype was detected ten times or more. CDR3 nucleotides: TGTGCCAGCAGCGTATCTGTAGTTTCTTCAACCTACGAGCAGTACTTC. This encodes CASSVSVVSSTYEQYF. This chain joins TRBV9 and TRBJ2-7, with D uncertain. This CDR3 spans 16 amino acids. Trimming removed 1 base from V and 2 bases from J, with 16 bases in between. Germline CDR1 SGDLS, CDR2 YYNGEE.

Many counts were recorded for this clonotype. This chain links TRBV9 with TRBJ1-6; no firm D call. Germline V gene data show CDR1 as SGDLS and CDR2 as YYNGEE. This CDR3 contains 14 residues. Trimming shortened V by 3 bases and J by 7 bases, and 11 bases separated the two germline ends. The CDR3 DNA sequence: TGTGCCAGCAGCGGGCTGAACCGAAATTCACCCCTCCACTTT. It is translated as CASSGLNRNSPLHF.

The table lists this clonotype with many counts. The chain carries TRBV9 and TRBJ2-1, with D unclear. Germline CDR1 SGDLS, CDR2 YYNGEE. Trimming stripped 0 bases from V and 7 bases from J, with 11 bases between. The CDR3 totals 14 residues. The CDR3 region has the DNA TGTGCCAGCAGCGTAGAGGGTGGAAGGAATGAGCAGTTCTTC. This encodes CASSVEGGRNEQFF.

This clonotype was counted only a few times. V gene TRBV9 combines with J gene TRBJ2-3; no clear D. Germline CDR1 reads SGDLS; CDR2 reads YYNGEE. The CDR3 is 14 residues long. V lost 0 bases and J 4 bases, leaving 9 bases between the germline ends. The CDR3 reads CASSVGRPPDTQYF. The CDR3 coding sequence is TGTGCCAGCAGCGTAGGTAGACCCCCAGATACGCAGTATTTT.

This clonotype was counted many times. The rearrangement uses TRBV9 and TRBJ1-1; 7 bases line up with TRBD1. Trimming removed 0 bases from V and 8 bases from J; junction bases left unmatched: 4. Germline V gives CDR1 SGDLS, CDR2 YYNGEE. This CDR3 contains 13 residues. The CDR3 region has the DNA TGTGCCAGCAGCGTAGAGGCAGGGGGGGAAGCTTTCTTT. Amino acids: CASSVEAGGEAFF.

This clonotype was found many times. This sequence joins TRBV9 and TRBJ2-2; TRBD2 matches 7 bases. The CDR3 contains 15 residues. The ends lost 0 bases at V and 4 bases at J; junction bases unmatched: 3. CDR1 and CDR2 (germline): SGDLS, YYNGEE. The CDR3 spells CASSVGLAPTGELFF. The CDR3 bases are TGTGCCAGCAGCGTAGGACTAGCCCCCACCGGGGAGCTGTTTTTT. The full variable domain, with the rest looked up from reference TRBV9 and TRBJ2-2, is DSGVTQTPKHLITATGQRVTLRCSPRSGDLSVYWYQQSLDQGLQFLIQYYNGEERAKGNILERFSAQQFPDLHSELNLSSLELGDSALYFCASSVGLAPTGELFFGEGSRLTVL.

The sample holds many counts of this clonotype. The chain links TRBV9 to TRBJ1-1; D uncertain. The V end lost 0 bases, the J end lost 1 base, and 4 bases lay between the germline ends. This CDR3 is 13 amino acids long. Germline V gene sequence: CDR1 SGDLS, CDR2 YYNGEE. The DNA of the CDR3 is TGTGCCAGCAGCGTAGCGCAGAACACTGAAGCTTTCTTT. Encoded protein: CASSVAQNTEAFF.

This clonotype was observed at least ten times. The chain employs TRBV9 and TRBJ1-5; D call uncertain. This CDR3 spans 15 amino acids. V was trimmed by 4 bases and J by 4 bases, leaving 15 bases between them. Germline CDR1 is SGDLS and CDR2 is YYNGEE. The CDR3 protein is CASSRGPDANQPQHF. CDR3 sequence (DNA): TGTGCCAGCAGCCGCGGCCCGGATGCAAATCAGCCCCAGCATTTT.

This clonotype appeared many times. The chain links TRBV9 to TRBJ2-2; 12 nucleotides agree with TRBD2. V lost 4 bases and J lost 2; bases outside the gene matches: 9. Looked up from germline, CDR1 is SGDLS and CDR2 is YYNGEE. This CDR3 is 18 amino acids long. The CDR3 nucleotides are TGTGCCAGCAGCCCAAGACTAGCGGGGGCCTATAACACCGGGGAGCTGTTTTTT. Translated: CASSPRLAGAYNTGELFF.

This clonotype turned up a few times. J is TRBJ2-5 and V is TRBV9; perhaps D is TRBD1 or TRBD2 (5 bases each). The germline V gene has CDR1 SGDLS and CDR2 YYNGEE. The germline V and J ends were trimmed by 0 bases and 4 bases, with 16 bases remaining between them. CDR3 length equals 16 residues. As DNA, the CDR3 is TGTGCCAGCAGCGTAGGGGGCAGGAGAGGGGTAGAGACCCAGTACTTC. Its protein product is CASSVGGRRGVETQYF.

This clonotype occurred many times. V and J are TRBV9 and TRBJ2-2; tentatively, D is TRBD1 (6 bases). Germline CDR1 SGDLS, CDR2 YYNGEE. Trimming took 5 bases from V and 2 from J, leaving 13 bases between them. This CDR3 contains 15 residues. CDR3: CASRTGPQNTGELFF. In nucleotides, the CDR3 is TGTGCCAGCAGAACAGGGCCCCAAAACACCGGGGAGCTGTTTTTT.

This clonotype has a count of ten or more. This chain joins TRBV9 and TRBJ2-3, with 10 positions matching TRBD2. After removal of 3 bases from V and 5 bases from J, the junction contained 9 bases not matched to a gene. The germline CDR1 and CDR2 sequences are SGDLS and YYNGEE. The CDR3 extends over 16 amino acids. The CDR3 is CASSGPSGGAGDTQYF. Written as DNA, the CDR3 is TGTGCCAGCAGCGGGCCCAGCGGGGGGGCGGGAGATACGCAGTATTTT.

This clonotype has a count of ten or more. The chain uses TRBV9 and TRBJ1-1, with D hard to call. The CDR3 totals 13 residues. Germline-derived CDR1 and CDR2 are SGDLS and YYNGEE. V was clipped by 0 bases and J by 7 bases, with 10 bases between them. The CDR3 coding sequence is TGTGCCAGCAGCGTAGTTACAGAATATGAAGCTTTCTTT. The encoded protein is CASSVVTEYEAFF.

This sequence joins TRBV9 and TRBJ2-3, with D possibly being TRBD1 (6 bases). Trimming took 2 bases from V and 2 from J, leaving 12 bases between them. The CDR3 spans 15 residues. Germline V gene data show CDR1 as SGDLS and CDR2 as YYNGEE. CDR3 nucleotides: TGTGCCAGCAGCGTTGGGGGACACCACACAGATACGCAGTATTTT. This translates into CASSVGGHHTDTQYF.

This clonotype was counted many times. The chain links TRBV9 to TRBJ2-1; TRBD2 aligns across 9 bases. Germline values: CDR1 SGDLS, CDR2 YYNGEE. The CDR3 loop spans 16 amino acids. Trimming cost V 3 bases and J 3 bases; bases outside gene matches: 7. In DNA, the CDR3 is TGTGCCAGCAGCGCCGCGGGGGGGGGGTTCTACAATGAGCAGTTCTTC. Translation gives CASSAAGGGFYNEQFF.

This clonotype was picked up many times. V gene TRBV9 combines with J gene TRBJ2-3; 9 nucleotides agree with TRBD1. With 0 bases clipped from V and 6 bases from J, the junction kept 5 bases outside the gene matches. The CDR3 runs to 15 residues. CDR1 and CDR2 from the germline V gene are SGDLS and YYNGEE. As DNA, the CDR3 is TGTGCCAGCAGCGTAGCGGGACAGGGACGGGATACGCAGTATTTT. It codes for CASSVAGQGRDTQYF.

This clonotype was recorded at least ten times. This chain links TRBV9 with TRBJ2-3; D is uncertain. The germline CDR1 and CDR2 sequences are SGDLS and YYNGEE. V was shortened by 4 bases and J by 2 bases, with 11 bases between the two germline ends. The CDR3 spans 14 residues. The CDR3 sequence is CASSTTTATDTQYF. DNA for the CDR3: TGTGCCAGCAGCACCACTACCGCCACAGATACGCAGTATTTT. The whole variable domain, filled in from reference TRBV9 and TRBJ2-3, reads DSGVTQTPKHLITATGQRVTLRCSPRSGDLSVYWYQQSLDQGLQFLIQYYNGEERAKGNILERFSAQQFPDLHSELNLSSLELGDSALYFCASSTTTATDTQYFGPGTRLTVL.